These 2 T cell receptor beta chains were sequenced from one sample in a study of blood T cell repertoires in COVID-19. Sequencing used immunoSEQ multiplex PCR; TCRdb keeps in-frame clones, though not all of them. The sample includes about 68,000 clones, 80% to 90% seen only once; the top ten take around 1.4%. The sequencing sample was made of peripheral blood. The receptors come from a woman between 55 and 75 years old with acute or convalescent COVID-19.

This clone appeared once. The gene calls are TRBV7-3 and TRBJ1-1; tentatively, D is TRBD1 (5 bases). The CDR3 spans 14 residues. Trimming shortened V by 0 bases and J by 1 base, and 6 bases separated the two germline ends. The germline CDR1 and CDR2 sequences are SGHTA and FQGTGA. CDR3 in amino acids: CASSLTTANTEAFF. The CDR3 nucleotides read TGTGCCAGCAGCTTAACGACAGCGAACACTGAAGCTTTCTTT.

CDR3 in amino acids: CASSFRSGDRQADTQYF. The DNA for the CDR3 is TGTGCCAGCAGCTTCCGTAGCGGGGACCGCCAGGCAGATACGCAGTATTTT. V gene TRBV9 combines with J gene TRBJ2-3, with 8 bases fitting TRBD2. CDR1 is SGDLS and CDR2 is YYNGEE in the germline V gene. The CDR3 totals 17 residues. Trimming at V came to 4 bases and at J to 4 bases, leaving 14 bases not matched to a gene. Combining the CDR3 with reference TRBV9 and TRBJ2-3 gives the whole variable domain DSGVTQTPKHLITATGQRVTLRCSPRSGDLSVYWYQQSLDQGLQFLIQYYNGEERAKGNILERFSAQQFPDLHSELNLSSLELGDSALYFCASSFRSGDRQADTQYFGPGTRLTVL.